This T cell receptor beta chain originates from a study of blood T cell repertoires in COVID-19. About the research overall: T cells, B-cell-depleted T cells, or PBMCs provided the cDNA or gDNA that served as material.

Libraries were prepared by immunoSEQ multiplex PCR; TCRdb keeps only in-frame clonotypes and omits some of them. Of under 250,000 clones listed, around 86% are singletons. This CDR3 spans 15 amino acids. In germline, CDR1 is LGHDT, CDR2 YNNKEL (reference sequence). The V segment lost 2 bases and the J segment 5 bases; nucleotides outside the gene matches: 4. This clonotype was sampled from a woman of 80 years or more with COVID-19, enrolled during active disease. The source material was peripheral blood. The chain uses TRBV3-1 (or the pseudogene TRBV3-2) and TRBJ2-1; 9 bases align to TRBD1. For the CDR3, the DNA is TGTGCCAGCAGCCAATGGGACAGGGAAAACAATGAGCAGTTCTTC. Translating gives CASSQWDRENNEQFF.